The 23 T cell receptor beta chains below all came from one sample that was sequenced in a study of regulatory T cells in long-lasting Graves disease. The time point: newly diagnosed GD, antithyroid drugs for less than 3 months. From RNA extracted from PBMCs, the TCR library was made. Combining iRepertoire HTBI primers with Arm-PCR of CDR3 regions, the authors built TCR beta libraries. Via MiXCR, TCRdb re-called the multiplex PCR reads, giving one row per CDR3 protein. This table has around 250,000 distinct CDR3 sequences, 20% to 25% appearing once. Here the sequenced sample was peripheral blood mononuclear cells (PBMCs), taken at new diagnosis, from a patient treated with antithyroid drugs. The receptors originated from a female donor with Graves disease.

Comment on this clonotype: Since a much larger clone is just one base distant, this may be a read error. The CDR3 reads CASTADSYGYTF. CDR3 coding DNA: TGTGCCAGCACCGCGGACAGCTATGGCTACACCTTC. The chain carries TRBV6-2 or TRBV6-3 and TRBJ1-2, with D perhaps matching TRBD1 (6 bases). The CDR3 has 12 residues. V was clipped by 7 bases and J by 4 bases, with 10 bases between them. Germline lookup yields CDR1 MNHEY and CDR2 SVGEGT.

This clonotype was observed many times. The chain is built from TRBV6-5 and TRBJ2-3, with 9 bases matching TRBD1. This CDR3 region has 15 residues. The germline V gene encodes CDR1 MNHEY and CDR2 SVGAGI. Germline trimming cut 2 bases from V and 4 bases from J; bases unmatched to any gene: 4. The DNA of the CDR3 is TGTGCCAGCAGTTACGACAGGGGGACCTCAGATACGCAGTATTTT. It is translated as CASSYDRGTSDTQYF.

Ten or more counts support this clonotype. J is TRBJ1-1 and V is TRBV20-1; 8 nucleotides line up with TRBD1. Germline assignment: CDR1 DFQATT and CDR2 SNEGSKA (reference sequence). J was trimmed by 2 bases and V by 7 bases; bases with no gene match: 3. The CDR3 covers 12 residues. CDR3 protein: CSVGQGNTEAFF. CDR3 bases: TGCAGTGTCGGACAGGGAAACACTGAAGCTTTCTTT.

This clonotype was counted ten times or more. This chain connects TRBV3-1 to TRBJ2-1; D call uncertain. The V gene's germline CDR1 is LGHDT and CDR2 YNNKEL (reference sequence). The germline V and J ends were trimmed by 1 base and 9 bases, with 16 bases remaining between them. The CDR3 runs to 15 residues. The CDR3 region has the DNA TGTGCCAGCAGCCAAGTTGACCGCAGTTTTCCTGAGCAGTTCTTC. Translating gives CASSQVDRSFPEQFF.

At least ten counts were recorded for this clonotype. The chain links TRBV6-1 to TRBJ2-3; 7 nucleotides match TRBD2. V gave up 2 bases and J gave up 4 bases; unmatched junction bases: 9. There are 16 residues in the CDR3. The germline V gene encodes CDR1 MNHNS and CDR2 SASEGT. The CDR3 nucleotides are TGTGCCAGCAGTGAATGGCCAGCGGGGCGATCAGATACGCAGTATTTT. Residues: CASSEWPAGRSDTQYF.

The genes are TRBV28 and TRBJ2-3; TRBD1 agrees at 7 bases. Germline values: CDR1 MDHEN, CDR2 SYDVKM. CDR3 length: 15 amino acids. With 6 bases clipped from V and 5 bases from J, the junction kept 11 bases outside the gene matches. The DNA of the CDR3 is TGTGCCAGCAGAGCCTGGGGGCCAGGGGGAGATACGCAGTATTTT. Protein sequence: CASRAWGPGGDTQYF.

This clonotype has a count of ten or more. The chain employs TRBV24-1 and TRBJ2-2, with 7 bases matching TRBD1. V dropped 6 bases and J dropped 0; count of bases not matched to a gene: 6. Germline CDR1 KGHDR, CDR2 SFDVKD. There are 16 residues in the CDR3. The CDR3 nucleotides are TGTGCCACCAGTCCAACAGGGGCCTCGAACACCGGGGAGCTGTTTTTT. Translated: CATSPTGASNTGELFF.

This clonotype was seen at least ten times. The chain carries TRBV20-1 and TRBJ2-5, with D hard to call. The CDR3 contains 15 residues. Germline V gene sequence: CDR1 DFQATT, CDR2 SNEGSKA (reference sequence). V was clipped by 0 bases and J by 1 base, with 12 bases between them. This chain's CDR3 is CSARDFSLVQETQYF. CDR3 coding DNA: TGCAGTGCTAGAGATTTCTCGCTGGTCCAAGAGACCCAGTACTTC.

This clonotype has a handful of counts. An end of the junction does not agree with germline; a read error may underlie this. The chain is built from TRBV5-6 and TRBJ2-2, with TRBD1 matching 7 bases. The V gene's germline CDR1 is SGHDT and CDR2 YYEEEE. The CDR3 loop spans 15 amino acids. Here the CDR3 DNA reads TGTGCCAGCAACTTGGGGACAGAAAACACCGGGGAGCTGTTTTTT. This gives the protein CASNLGTENTGELFF.

This clonotype was observed a few times. The V gene is TRBV4-3, the J gene TRBJ2-2; no definite D call. This CDR3 is built from 14 residues. CDR1 LGHNA and CDR2 YSLEER come from the germline V gene. Trimming left V 7 bases short and J 3 bases short, with 12 bases between. The CDR3 loop reads CASILRTHTGELFF. The DNA for the CDR3 is TGCGCCAGCATCTTAAGGACCCACACCGGGGAGCTGTTTTTT.

This clonotype was detected a few times. V gene TRBV10-3 combines with J gene TRBJ2-7; D possibly uses TRBD1 or TRBD2 (5 bases each). Germline V CDR1 and CDR2: ENHRY, SYGVKD. The CDR3 totals 13 residues. V was shortened by 5 bases and J by 0 bases, with 8 bases between the two germline ends. The CDR3 DNA is TGTGCCATCAGTCGGGACGTCTCCTACGAGCAGTACTTC. It is translated as CAISRDVSYEQYF.

This clonotype has a count of ten or more. The chain employs TRBV27 and TRBJ2-7; TRBD1 matches 8 bases. The CDR3 has 16 residues. The germline gives CDR1 MNHEY, CDR2 SMNVEV (reference sequence). V trimming: 4 bases; J trimming: 2 bases; junction bases outside the gene matches: 10. CDR3 loop: CASSSHDRGPAYEQYF. The CDR3 bases are TGTGCCAGCAGTTCCCATGACAGGGGCCCAGCCTACGAGCAGTACTTC.

This clonotype was found many times. V is TRBV18 and J is TRBJ1-1; 9 nucleotides align to TRBD1. This CDR3 is 15 amino acids long. Germline CDR1 KGHSH, CDR2 LQKENI. V gave up 6 bases and J gave up 3 bases; unmatched junction bases: 8. The CDR3 region is CASSNGGTGYTEAFF. DNA of the CDR3: TGTGCCAGCTCGAACGGGGGGACAGGGTACACTGAAGCTTTCTTT.

This clonotype was detected many times. J is TRBJ1-5 and V is TRBV7-8; no firm D call. Looked up from germline, CDR1 is SGHVS and CDR2 is FQNEAQ. The germline V and J ends were trimmed by 6 bases and 4 bases, with 10 bases remaining between them. The CDR3 extends over 13 amino acids. The DNA for the CDR3 is TGTGCCAGCAGGTTGGACGGGAATCAGCCCCAGCATTTT. Encoded protein: CASRLDGNQPQHF.

The chain couples TRBV12-3 or TRBV12-4 to TRBJ2-3; 10 nucleotides agree with TRBD1. Trimming took 6 bases from V and 4 from J; bases not matched to a gene: 7. The CDR3 sequence is 15 residues long. CDR3 DNA sequence: TGTGCCAGCAGCCTGACAGGGGGCAGAGCAGATACGCAGTATTTT. This translates into CASSLTGGRADTQYF.

There are many counts of this clonotype. The chain has TRBV12-3 or TRBV12-4 and TRBJ1-1; D is uncertain. Trimming pared 5 bases from V and 11 bases from J, leaving 15 bases between. This CDR3 is 12 amino acids long. The CDR3 coding sequence is TGTGCCAGCAGTCTACGGGCGGGGAGGGCTTTCTTT. Amino acids: CASSLRAGRAFF.

J is TRBJ1-3 and V is TRBV19; D gene ambiguous. This CDR3 spans 13 amino acids. V lost 3 bases, J lost 5 bases, and 8 bases lay in between. The germline V gene encodes CDR1 LNHDA and CDR2 SQIVND (reference sequence). The CDR3: CASSIDQRNTIYF. The CDR3 coding sequence is TGTGCCAGTAGTATTGACCAGCGAAACACCATATATTTT.

The rearrangement links TRBV5-6 to TRBJ2-5; the D gene could be TRBD1 or TRBD2 (5 bases each). The CDR3 is made up of 14 amino acids. The germline V gene has CDR1 SGHDT and CDR2 YYEEEE. Trimming shortened V by 4 bases and J by 3 bases, and 13 bases separated the two germline ends. CDR3 nucleotide sequence: TGTGCCAGCAGCCCGGGGCCCGGAGAAGAGACCCAGTACTTC. Protein: CASSPGPGEETQYF.

V and J are TRBV20-1 and TRBJ2-1; TRBD2 agrees at 11 bases. The CDR3 has 14 amino acids. Trimming at V came to 6 bases and at J to 5 bases, leaving 6 bases not matched to a gene. Germline V lookup: CDR1 DFQATT, CDR2 SNEGSKA (reference sequence). CDR3 nucleotide sequence: TGCAGTGCCCAACCTAGCGGGGGGAACAATGAGCAGTTCTTC. This encodes CSAQPSGGNNEQFF.

This clonotype was counted many times. This rearrangement joins TRBV15 to TRBJ1-2; 11 positions agree with TRBD1. CDR3 length: 16 amino acids. Per the germline V gene, CDR1 is LNHNV and CDR2 is YYDKDF (reference sequence). The junction had 16 bases not matched to a gene; V was cut back by 9 bases and J by 7 bases. CDR3 sequence: CATSNGGQGALGGYTF. The CDR3 bases are TGTGCCACTTCGAACGGAGGACAGGGGGCTTTAGGTGGCTACACCTTC.

This clonotype was seen at least ten times. V and J are TRBV12-3 or TRBV12-4 and TRBJ2-2; perhaps TRBD1 as D (5 bases). CDR3 length: 12 residues. V was shortened by 5 bases and J by 5 bases, with 6 bases between the two germline ends. CDR3 sequence: CASSRTTGELFF. The CDR3 DNA is TGTGCCAGCAGTCGGACAACCGGGGAGCTGTTTTTT.

Details on this clonotype: A far larger clone is just one base off, so this is likely a read error. V and J are TRBV7-2 and TRBJ2-1, with 8 bases that match TRBD2. Looked up from germline, CDR1 is SGHTA and CDR2 is FQGNSA. The CDR3 covers 13 residues. The V segment lost 3 bases and the J segment 12 bases; nucleotides outside the gene matches: 7. CDR3 coding DNA: TGTGCCAGCAGCTTCGGACTAGCACGAGGGCAGTTCTTC. It encodes CASSFGLARGQFF.

A few counts support this clonotype. V and J are TRBV20-1 and TRBJ1-1, with a weak D call TRBD1 (5 bases). Germline-derived CDR1 and CDR2 are DFQATT and SNEGSKA (reference sequence). Trimming stripped 3 bases from V and 5 bases from J, with 10 bases between. The CDR3 is 12 amino acids. CDR3 residues: CSARRGKTEAFF. Written as DNA, the CDR3 is TGCAGTGCTAGGAGGGGAAAGACTGAAGCTTTCTTT.